These T cell receptor beta chains were read from a single sample in a study of cytomegalovirus exposure and HLA in healthy donors. The repertoire was sequenced with immunoSEQ multiplex PCR; TCRdb's copy has only in-frame clones and lacks some. The repertoire holds approximately 150,000 clones, with roughly 80% as singletons. Sequencing input: PBMCs. The receptors here all came from a man aged 30 to 45 in good health and CMV-seronegative. Each CDR3 is given with its conserved first and last residue. A D gene is named only where the DNA matches it firmly. Expanded clones are given a class, and other clones once, few, many or no size at all.

TRBJ1-2,TRBV6-1,.,.,TGTGCCAGCCGTGAAGTAGGTGTGGGAGAGTATGGCTACACCTTC,CASREVGVGEYGYTF
TRBJ2-2,TRBV11-2,.,.,TGTGCCAGCACCCTGCTGCGGTGGGACACCGGGGAGCTGTTTTTT,CASTLLRWDTGELFF
TRBJ1-4,TRBV4-3,.,TRBD1,TGCGCCAGCAGCCAAGGGACAGGGGGCAGGGTTGAAAAACTGTTTTTT,CASSQGTGGRVEKLFF
TRBJ2-1,TRBV27,once,TRBD1,TGTGCCAGCAGTCCTCCTAGGACAGGGGAAAGGAGCAATGAGCAGTTCTTC,CASSPPRTGERSNEQFF
TRBJ1-2,TRBV7-9,.,.,TGTTCCAGCAGCACCAGGGATTCTCCTTTCTATGGCTACACCTTC,CSSSTRDSPFYGYTF
TRBJ1-1,TRBV6-1,few,.,TGTGCCAGCAGTGATCTGGCAGAGAACACTGAAGCTTTCTTT,CASSDLAENTEAFF
TRBJ1-4,TRBV4-3,.,.,TGCGCCAGCAGCCAAGATCTGGCCCGAGAACTAAATGAAAAACTGTTTTTT,CASSQDLARELNEKLFF
TRBJ2-1,TRBV7-6,.,TRBD1,TGTGCCAGCAGCTTTCCGGGACAGGGGGAATATGAGCAGTTCTTC,CASSFPGQGEYEQFF
TRBJ2-2,TRBV7-2,.,.,TGTGCCAGCAGCACCGCAAGGCTTTTGGGCGCCGGGGAGCTGTTTTTT,CASSTARLLGAGELFF
TRBJ2-6,TRBV7-2,.,.,TGTGCCAGCAGCTTCGGCCCAGGGGCAAGCTCTGGGGCCAACGTCCTGACTTTC,CASSFGPGASSGANVLTF
TRBJ1-5,TRBV27,few,.,TGTGCCAGCAGTCCCAGGGACATCCATCAGCCCCAGCATTTT,CASSPRDIHQPQHF
TRBJ1-1,TRBV6-4,few,.,TGTGCCAGCAGTGTTTCGGGGGACACTGAAGCTTTCTTT,CASSVSGDTEAFF
TRBJ2-3,TRBV9,.,.,TGTGCCAGCAGCTCTAGCACAGATACGCAGTATTTT,CASSSSTDTQYF
TRBJ2-3,TRBV28,.,.,TGTGCCAGCAGTTCCCTCCCCGGGACACTTAGCACAGATACGCAGTATTTT,CASSSLPGTLSTDTQYF
TRBJ1-1,TRBV9,.,TRBD1,TGTGCCAGCATCGATATCGATAACAGGGGTTTAGATGCTTTCTTT,CASIDIDNRGLDAFF
TRBJ1-1,TRBV5-5,.,TRBD1,TGTGCCAGCAGCGTGGAGGACAGGGGGCTTTCGAACACTGAAGCTTTCTTT,CASSVEDRGLSNTEAFF
TRBJ2-2,TRBV5-1,.,.,TGCGCCAGCAGCTTGACAGGACCGAACACCGGGGAGCTGTTTTTT,CASSLTGPNTGELFF
TRBJ1-1,TRBV5-1,.,TRBD1,TGCGCCAGCAGCTTGACAGGGGGGAACACTGAAGCTTTCTTT,CASSLTGGNTEAFF
TRBJ2-5,TRBV11-2,.,TRBD1,TGTGCCAGCAGAACCGGGACAGGGGGCCGGGCGGTGCAAGAGACCCAGTACTTC,CASRTGTGGRAVQETQYF
TRBJ2-3,TRBV10-3,.,.,TGTGCCATCAGTGAAAGGGGGTCCGAGATGGCAGATACGCAGTATTTT,CAISERGSEMADTQYF
TRBJ2-6,TRBV19,.,.,TGTGCCAGTAGCCCCGAACAGGGAAACTCTGGGGCCAACGTCCTGACTTTC,CASSPEQGNSGANVLTF
TRBJ2-7,TRBV4-3,.,.,TGCGCCAGCAGCCAACACTCGAGGGCCTACGAGCAGTACTTC,CASSQHSRAYEQYF
TRBJ2-7,TRBV9,.,TRBD2,TGTGCCAGCAGCGTGGGGGGGAGCTCCTACGAGCAGTACTTC,CASSVGGSSYEQYF
TRBJ1-2,TRBV5-5,.,TRBD1,TGTGCCAGCAGCTCTACGACAGGGGCGCACTATGGCTACACCTTC,CASSSTTGAHYGYTF
TRBJ1-4,TRBV28,.,TRBD1,TGTGCCAGCAGTTTAACTACCGGGACAGTCAATGAAAAACTGTTTTTT,CASSLTTGTVNEKLFF
TRBJ2-1,TRBV5-1,once,.,TGCGCCAGCAGCTTGGGCGGGAAAAGCTCCTACAATGAGCAGTTCTTC,CASSLGGKSSYNEQFF
TRBJ2-1,TRBV15,.,TRBD1,TGTGCCACCAGCAGATTTCCCCGGGACAGGGATTACAATGAGCAGTTCTTC,CATSRFPRDRDYNEQFF
TRBJ2-5,TRBV14,.,.,TGTGCCAGCAACCAGCGTGGAGAGACCCAGTACTTC,CASNQRGETQYF
TRBJ1-1,TRBV11-2,.,TRBD1,TGTGCCAGCAGCTCTATCCCCGGGACAGTACGTGAAGCTTTCTTT,CASSSIPGTVREAFF
TRBJ1-5,TRBV7-9,.,.,TGTGCCAGCAGCTCTGACACCTATAGCAATCAGCCCCAGCATTTT,CASSSDTYSNQPQHF
TRBJ1-2,TRBV29-1,.,TRBD1,TGCAGCGTTGATTGGGACAGATCTTATGGCTACACCTTC,CSVDWDRSYGYTF
TRBJ2-2,TRBV6-4,.,TRBD1,TGTGCCAGCAGGGGGACAGGCCTAAGCACCGGGGAGCTGTTTTTT,CASRGTGLSTGELFF
TRBJ2-1,TRBV18,.,TRBD2,TGTGCCAGCTCACCTCGGGGCCTAGCGGGGGAAAAGTTCTTC,CASSPRGLAGEKFF
TRBJ2-5,TRBV6-1,once,TRBD2,TGTGCCAGCAGTACTAGCGGGAGTATAAAGACCCAGTACTTC,CASSTSGSIKTQYF
TRBJ2-5,TRBV10-1,.,.,TGCGCCAGCAGTTCTCGAACAGGGTCGGAAGAGACCCAGTACTTC,CASSSRTGSEETQYF
TRBJ1-2,TRBV29-1,.,.,TGCAGCGGGTATCACGGGGAGTACTATGGCTACACCTTC,CSGYHGEYYGYTF
TRBJ2-1,TRBV29-1,.,TRBD1,TGCAGCGTTGTGGCAGGGGGATATTCCTACAATGAGCAGTTCTTC,CSVVAGGYSYNEQFF
TRBJ1-5,TRBV28,few,TRBD1,TGTGCCAGCAGCCGGACAGGGGGCACTCAGCCCCAGCATTTT,CASSRTGGTQPQHF
TRBJ2-3,TRBV28,.,TRBD2,TGTGCCAGCAGCTTAGGGCTAGCGGGTGTTGATACGCAGTATTTT,CASSLGLAGVDTQYF
TRBJ2-7,TRBV9,.,TRBD2,TGTGCCAGCAGCGGGGAGCGGGAGGCTAGCTCCTACGAGCAGTACTTC,CASSGEREASSYEQYF
TRBJ2-1,TRBV5-1,.,.,TGCGCCAGCAGCTTGGCCACAGGGTTAGGGGCAACGAATGAGCAGTTCTTC,CASSLATGLGATNEQFF
TRBJ2-7,TRBV28,.,.,TGTGCCAGCAGTTTCCGAGAAAGGGAGAACACCTGGGAGCAGTACTTC,CASSFRERENTWEQYF
TRBJ1-4,TRBV28,.,TRBD1,TGTGCCAGCAGTTCCGGGACAGTTAATGAAAAACTGTTTTTT,CASSSGTVNEKLFF
TRBJ1-6,TRBV27,few,.,TGTGCCAGCAGTTTACTTCACAGCCCCCATAATTCACCCCTCCACTTT,CASSLLHSPHNSPLHF
TRBJ2-5,TRBV5-1,.,TRBD1,TGCGCCAGCAGGGACGGGACAGGCGGAGAGACCCAGTACTTC,CASRDGTGGETQYF
TRBJ1-1,TRBV6-1,.,TRBD1,TGTGCCAGCATAGAGGACAGGGGGTTTGGCACTGAAGCTTTCTTT,CASIEDRGFGTEAFF
TRBJ1-1,TRBV28,.,TRBD1,TGTGCCAGCAGTCTTGGACAGGGAATCGAGACTGAAGCTTTCTTT,CASSLGQGIETEAFF
TRBJ2-2,TRBV4-1,.,TRBD1,TGCGCCAGCAGAGGGACAGGGAACACCGGGGAGCTGTTTTTT,CASRGTGNTGELFF
TRBJ2-5,TRBV18,.,.,TGTGCCAGCTCACCACCGGGCGGGCGCCTCAGTGGAGAGACCCAGTACTTC,CASSPPGGRLSGETQYF
TRBJ1-2,TRBV10-3,.,.,TGTGCCATCAGTGAGGGGCCCTATGGCTACACCTTC,CAISEGPYGYTF
TRBJ1-1,TRBV10-3,.,.,TGTGCCATCAGTGAGCCCAGGGTGGGTGACACTGAAGCTTTCTTT,CAISEPRVGDTEAFF
TRBJ2-7,TRBV2,.,.,TGTGCCAGCTCCTGGGGAGGCCCCTACGAGCAGTACTTC,CASSWGGPYEQYF
TRBJ2-2,TRBV2,.,.,TGTGCCAGCAGGCTGCCAGGGTCGTTCACCGGGGAGCTGTTTTTT,CASRLPGSFTGELFF